A single sample gave rise to the 19 T cell receptor beta chains below, sequenced in a study of cytomegalovirus exposure and HLA in healthy donors. PCR primers comprised 60 Vbeta and 13 Jbeta primers. Data came from immunoSEQ multiplex PCR; TCRdb stores just in-frame clones and leaves some out. The sample includes 100,000 to 120,000 clones, roughly three quarters of them seen just once. Input material: PBMCs. The receptor source for this set is a male donor in good health and CMV-seronegative.

This sequence joins TRBV9 and TRBJ2-2; D might be TRBD2 (5 bases). In germline, CDR1 is SGDLS, CDR2 YYNGEE. This CDR3 comprises 16 residues. The V and J ends lost 0 bases and 2 bases respectively, with 11 bases between them. In DNA, the CDR3 is TGTGCCAGCAGCGTAGCTACGAGGGCCAACACCGGGGAGCTGTTTTTT. This translates into CASSVATRANTGELFF. Variable domain in full (rest from reference TRBV9 and TRBJ2-2): DSGVTQTPKHLITATGQRVTLRCSPRSGDLSVYWYQQSLDQGLQFLIQYYNGEERAKGNILERFSAQQFPDLHSELNLSSLELGDSALYFCASSVATRANTGELFFGEGSRLTVL.

The rearrangement joins TRBV18 to TRBJ2-7; 8 bases match TRBD2. With 3 bases clipped from V and 0 bases from J, the junction kept 1 base outside the gene matches. In germline, CDR1 is KGHSH, CDR2 LQKENI. The length of the CDR3 is 14 residues. CDR3 amino acids: CASSPSGVSYEQYF. The CDR3, as DNA: TGTGCCAGCTCACCTAGCGGGGTCTCCTACGAGCAGTACTTC.

The genes are TRBV5-5 and TRBJ2-7, with D uncertain. The CDR3 extends over 15 amino acids. Between the trimmed V and J ends, which lost 0 bases and 3 bases, there was a span of 13 bases. The germline CDR1 and CDR2 sequences are SGHKS and YYEKEE (reference sequence). The CDR3 here is CASSLDWSAFYEQYF. In DNA form, the CDR3 reads TGTGCCAGCAGCTTGGACTGGTCCGCCTTCTACGAGCAGTACTTC.

This chain links TRBV11-3 with TRBJ2-3; D gene unclear. The CDR3 spans 15 residues. V lost 1 base, J lost 5 bases, and 13 bases lay in between. Germline lookup yields CDR1 SGHNT and CDR2 YENEEA. The CDR3 loop reads CASSLVGLAEDTQYF. The CDR3 region has the DNA TGTGCCAGCAGCTTAGTCGGTTTGGCGGAAGATACGCAGTATTTT. Full variable domain (outside the CDR3, taken from reference TRBV11-3 and TRBJ2-3): EAGVVQSPRYKIIEKKQPVAFWCNPISGHNTLYWYLQNLGQGPELLIRYENEEAVDDSQLPKDRFSAERLKGVDSTLKIQPAELGDSAVYLCASSLVGLAEDTQYFGPGTRLTVL.

The chain is built from TRBV4-3 and TRBJ2-1; perhaps TRBD2 as D (5 bases). CDR1 LGHNA and CDR2 YSLEER come from the germline V gene. Between the trimmed V and J ends, which lost 4 bases and 7 bases, there was a span of 17 bases. The CDR3 sequence is 15 residues long. In nucleotides, the CDR3 is TGCGCCAGCAGCCCTTCGGGAACCGATAAGAATGAGCAGTTCTTC. Protein sequence: CASSPSGTDKNEQFF.

The V and J genes are TRBV5-1 and TRBJ2-7; 7 nucleotides align to TRBD1. Germline CDR1 is SGHRS and CDR2 is YFSETQ. CDR3 length: 14 residues. V trimming: 4 bases; J trimming: 0 bases; junction bases outside the gene matches: 4. The DNA for the CDR3 is TGCGCCAGCAGCGGGACAGCAAGCTCCTACGAGCAGTACTTC. Translated: CASSGTASSYEQYF.

J is TRBJ1-1 and V is TRBV6-6, with D perhaps TRBD1 (6 bases). Germline values: CDR1 MNHNY, CDR2 SVGAGI (reference sequence). With 5 bases removed from V and 8 bases from J, the gap between germline ends came to 9 bases. The CDR3 runs 11 residues. Here the CDR3 DNA reads TGTGCCAGCAGTGTGAGGGGGGAAGCTTTCTTT. This encodes CASSVRGEAFF.

This chain connects TRBV7-9 to TRBJ2-7; 11 positions agree with TRBD2. The V segment lost 6 bases and the J segment 6 bases; nucleotides outside the gene matches: 13. Germline values: CDR1 SEHNR, CDR2 FQNEAQ (reference sequence). The CDR3 is 16 amino acids. As DNA, the CDR3 is TGTGCCAGCAGTACCTTGACTAGCGGGAAATATCCCGAGCAGTACTTC. This translates into CASSTLTSGKYPEQYF. Drawing the rest from reference TRBV7-9 and TRBJ2-7, the complete variable domain is DTGVSQNPRHKITKRGQNVTFRCDPISEHNRLYWYRQTLGQGPEFLTYFQNEAQLEKSRLLSDRFSAERPKGSFSTLEIQRTEQGDSAMYLCASSTLTSGKYPEQYFGPGTRLTVT.

The chain is built from TRBV4-2 and TRBJ1-2; D may be TRBD1 (5 bases). Germline CDR1 reads LGHNA; CDR2 reads YNFKEQ. Trimming took off 4 bases at V and 6 bases at J, with 18 bases between the two ends. CDR3 length equals 15 residues. The CDR3, as DNA: TGTGCCAGCAGCCCCCCTCGGGGGGAGGGCCATGGCTACACCTTC. Protein: CASSPPRGEGHGYTF.

The chain employs TRBV15 and TRBJ2-7, with D possibly being TRBD1 (6 bases). Trimming removed 0 bases from V and 2 bases from J, with 8 bases in between. There are 14 residues in the CDR3. CDR1 and CDR2 from the germline V gene are LNHNV and YYDKDF (reference sequence). The CDR3: CATSREGATYEQYF. The CDR3 DNA follows: TGTGCCACCAGCAGAGAGGGGGCGACCTACGAGCAGTACTTC.

The chain uses TRBV25-1 and TRBJ2-5, with TRBD1 matching 10 bases. The J segment lost 4 bases and the V segment lost 4 bases, leaving 6 bases of the junction unmatched. Germline V gene sequence: CDR1 MGHDK, CDR2 SYGVNS. CDR3 length: 15 residues. CDR3 DNA: TGTGCCAGCAGTGTCGGGACAGGGGAGGTAGAGACCCAGTACTTC. This encodes CASSVGTGEVETQYF. Full variable domain (missing parts from reference TRBV25-1 and TRBJ2-5): EADIYQTPRYLVIGTGKKITLECSQTMGHDKMYWYQQDPGMELHLIHYSYGVNSTEKGDLSSESTVSRIRTEHFPLTLESARPSHTSQYLCASSVGTGEVETQYFGPGTRLLVL.

This chain uses TRBV15 with TRBJ1-2; no definite D call. Germline V gene data show CDR1 as LNHNV and CDR2 as YYDKDF (reference sequence). V was clipped by 1 base and J by 3 bases, with 12 bases between them. CDR3 length equals 15 residues. CDR3 sequence reads: CATSRGRARDYGYTF. The DNA of the CDR3 is TGTGCCACCAGCAGAGGGCGGGCTCGGGACTATGGCTACACCTTC. Variable domain in full (rest from reference TRBV15 and TRBJ1-2): DAMVIQNPRYQVTQFGKPVTLSCSQTLNHNVMYWYQQKSSQAPKLLFHYYDKDFNNEADTPDNFQSRRPNTSFCFLDIRSPGLGDTAMYLCATSRGRARDYGYTFGSGTRLTVV.

The gene calls are TRBV4-3 and TRBJ1-3; D is possibly TRBD1 (5 bases). V lost 0 bases to trimming and J lost 2 bases, with 11 bases between them. The germline gives CDR1 LGHNA, CDR2 YSLEER. The CDR3 has 16 amino acids. The CDR3 coding sequence is TGCGCCAGCAGCCAAGATCTCGGGGGAGCTGGAAACACCATATATTTT. Encoded protein: CASSQDLGGAGNTIYF.

This clone occurred once. Other DNA sequences from this sample encode an identical CDR3 as well. The rearrangement joins TRBV5-1 to TRBJ2-1; no reliable D call. Trimming took off 1 base at V and 5 bases at J, with 7 bases between the two ends. The CDR3 totals 13 residues. Germline V gene lookup returns CDR1 SGHRS and CDR2 YFSETQ. CDR3 residues: CASSLFGDNEQFF. The CDR3 nucleotides are TGCGCCAGCAGCTTGTTCGGAGACAATGAGCAGTTCTTC.

This clone was counted once. The chain recombines TRBV7-6 with TRBJ2-5; D is unclear. The CDR3 consists of 14 residues. The germline gives CDR1 SGHVS, CDR2 FNYEAQ. The V end lost 1 base, the J end lost 0 bases, and 6 bases lay between the germline ends. The CDR3 DNA reads as TGTGCCAGCAGCTTAGGTCCTAACCAAGAGACCCAGTACTTC. Translating it yields CASSLGPNQETQYF. The entire variable domain, with the rest obtained from reference TRBV7-6 and TRBJ2-5, is as follows: GAGVSQSPRYKVTKRGQDVALRCDPISGHVSLYWYRQALGQGPEFLTYFNYEAQQDKSGLPNDRFSAERPEGSISTLTIQRTEQRDSAMYRCASSLGPNQETQYFGPGTRLLVL.

The chain couples TRBV2 to TRBJ1-5; D is uncertain. CDR3 size: 15 residues. V was pared by 4 bases and J by 0 bases, with 10 bases between. Germline assignment: CDR1 SNHLY and CDR2 FYNNEI. The CDR3 loop is CASSAEVYSNQPQHF. CDR3 sequence (DNA): TGTGCCAGCAGTGCAGAAGTTTATAGCAATCAGCCCCAGCATTTT.

Only a few counts were recorded for this clone. The V gene is TRBV6-5, the J gene TRBJ2-7; possibly TRBD1 for D (6 bases). This CDR3 contains 14 residues. V was pared by 0 bases and J by 5 bases, with 11 bases between. CDR1 MNHEY and CDR2 SVGAGI come from the germline V gene. CDR3 bases: TGTGCCAGCAGTTACTCACAGGGAGTGGACGAGCAGTACTTC. The encoded protein is CASSYSQGVDEQYF.

The chain carries TRBV5-1 and TRBJ2-1; 10 bases are shared with TRBD2. This CDR3 has 15 residues. V dropped 0 bases and J dropped 10; count of bases not matched to a gene: 7. The germline gives CDR1 SGHRS, CDR2 YFSETQ. CDR3 protein: CASSLVLAGDREQFF. In DNA form, the CDR3 reads TGCGCCAGCAGCTTGGTCCTAGCGGGAGACCGGGAGCAGTTCTTC.

The chain joins TRBV28 to TRBJ2-1, with D possibly matching TRBD1 (5 bases). Germline V gene data show CDR1 as MDHEN and CDR2 as SYDVKM. Trimming took off 2 bases at V and 7 bases at J, with 15 bases between the two ends. The CDR3 loop spans 15 amino acids. This CDR3 reads CASSLGRENRNEQFF. The CDR3 bases are TGTGCCAGCAGTTTAGGCAGGGAAAACCGTAATGAGCAGTTCTTC.